These 22 T cell receptor beta chains came from one sample sequenced in a study of T cell repertoires in cytomegalovirus infection (dated by TCRdb to about 2019). Which antigens these TCRs recognize remains unknown. The sample's treatment or condition label, in plain terms: in vitro stimulation with specific CMV peptide epitopes to enrich CMV-specific T cells. Sequencing relied on an Illumina HiSeq 1500. The public sequencing data were trimmed at Q25 with fastp and processed into clonotypes with MiXCR by TCRdb, which kept only in-frame beta chains. Each record represents a unique CDR3 protein, reported with the most common genes and DNA among its rows. The sample records 830,000 or so distinct CDR3 sequences, 32% of which are singletons. The ten largest clonotypes hold under 15% of the sample. Material: cultured CD8+ T cells from PBMCs, obtained from culture after CMV antigen stimulation. The receptors were sampled from a human donor in good health (CMV status not recorded). Some clones in this sample may be carry-over from other donors' samples.

The J gene is TRBJ1-4, the V gene TRBV6-1; a weak D match, TRBD1 (5 bases). Germline V lookup: CDR1 MNHNS, CDR2 SASEGT. Trimming cost V 4 bases and J 0 bases, with 12 bases left between them. This CDR3 contains 16 residues. The CDR3: CASSAQDRTTNEKLFF. CDR3 DNA sequence: TGTGCCAGCAGTGCCCAAGACAGAACAACTAATGAAAAACTGTTTTTT.

The chain is built from TRBV7-6 and TRBJ2-1; D may be TRBD1 or TRBD2 (5 bases each). V was cut by 6 bases and J by 4 bases, with 16 bases left in between. Germline V lookup: CDR1 SGHVS, CDR2 FNYEAQ. CDR3 length: 15 residues. The CDR3: CASRTGPGPYNEQFF. CDR3 sequence (DNA): TGTGCCAGCAGGACGGGACCGGGCCCTTACAATGAGCAGTTCTTC.

This clonotype has a handful of counts. The chain carries TRBV6-6 and TRBJ1-1, with no clear D. With 6 bases removed from V and 1 base from J, the gap between germline ends came to 9 bases. The CDR3 consists of 13 residues. Germline V gives CDR1 MNHNY, CDR2 SVGAGI (reference sequence). CDR3 amino acids: CASRTLTNTEAFF. The CDR3 region has the DNA TGTGCCAGCAGGACCCTAACGAACACTGAAGCTTTCTTT.

In its sample, this clonotype was seen a few times. The chain couples TRBV19 to TRBJ1-1, with TRBD1 identical over 7 bases. Germline V gives CDR1 LNHDA, CDR2 SQIVND (reference sequence). Losses at the gene ends were 3 bases for V and 4 bases for J; bases not matched to a gene: 8. The CDR3 sequence is 15 residues long. CDR3 coding DNA: TGTGCCAGTAGTATGAGGGAGGGGGCCGGCACTGAAGCTTTCTTT. Protein sequence: CASSMREGAGTEAFF.

The sample holds a few counts of this clonotype. The chain combines TRBV13 with TRBJ2-7, with D possibly TRBD1 on 6 matching bases. This CDR3 contains 15 residues. V lost 5 bases, J lost 2 bases, and 16 bases lay in between. Germline V lookup: CDR1 PRHDT, CDR2 FYEKMQ (reference sequence). The CDR3 region is CASSGVGDITYEQYF. CDR3 nucleotides: TGTGCCAGCAGCGGGGTAGGGGACATTACCTACGAGCAGTACTTC.

This clonotype turned up a few times. The chain is built from TRBV7-8 and TRBJ1-1; D remains unclear. V gave up 10 bases and J gave up 7 bases, with 13 bases separating them. The CDR3 spans 11 residues. Germline V gene sequence: CDR1 SGHVS, CDR2 FQNEAQ. The CDR3, as DNA: TGTGCCACCACAGCCCCCAGTGAAGCTTTCTTT. This gives the protein CATTAPSEAFF. The whole variable domain, filled in from reference TRBV7-8 and TRBJ1-1, reads GAGVSQSPRYKVAKRGQDVALRCDPISGHVSLFWYQQALGQGPEFLTYFQNEAQLDKSGLPSDRFFAERPEGSVSTLKIQRTQQEDSAVYLCATTAPSEAFFGQGTRLTVV.

Many counts were recorded for this clonotype. This rearrangement joins TRBV7-9 to TRBJ2-3; either TRBD1 or TRBD2 may supply D (6 bases each). V was trimmed by 3 bases and J by 1 base, leaving 11 bases between them. Germline values: CDR1 SEHNR, CDR2 FQNEAQ (reference sequence). The CDR3 consists of 15 residues. CDR3 in DNA: TGTGCCAGCAGCTTTCCGGGGGCCGGCACAGATACGCAGTATTTT. It codes for CASSFPGAGTDTQYF. Variable domain in full (rest from reference TRBV7-9 and TRBJ2-3): DTGVSQNPRHKITKRGQNVTFRCDPISEHNRLYWYRQTLGQGPEFLTYFQNEAQLEKSRLLSDRFSAERPKGSFSTLEIQRTEQGDSAMYLCASSFPGAGTDTQYFGPGTRLTVL.

This chain joins TRBV12-3 or TRBV12-4 and TRBJ1-2, with 11 bases identical to TRBD1. V trimming: 10 bases; J trimming: 4 bases; junction bases outside the gene matches: 11. This CDR3 is 15 amino acids long. For the CDR3, the DNA is TGTGCCACCAAAGACCGGGACAGGGGGAGCTATGGCTACACCTTC. It is translated as CATKDRDRGSYGYTF.

This clonotype was seen more than once but under ten times. The chain combines TRBV6-5 with TRBJ1-6; a possible D gene is TRBD1 (5 bases). The germline V and J ends were trimmed by 4 bases and 0 bases, with 34 bases remaining between them. In germline, CDR1 is MNHEY, CDR2 SVGAGI. This CDR3 is built from 24 residues. DNA of the CDR3: TGTGCCAGCAGTTTGGCCTCGGGAATATCGGACACCAAATACACTAACTCCTATAATTCACCCCTCCACTTT. Translated, it gives CASSLASGISDTKYTNSYNSPLHF.

V and J are TRBV9 and TRBJ1-2; D may be TRBD1 (6 bases). This CDR3 is built from 17 residues. Germline lookup yields CDR1 SGDLS and CDR2 YYNGEE. Trimming took off 4 bases at V and 0 bases at J, with 19 bases between the two ends. The CDR3 coding sequence is TGTGCCAGCAGCATAGGGGGTCCCTGGGAAACTAACTATGGCTACACCTTC. It encodes CASSIGGPWETNYGYTF.

This clonotype was counted between two and nine times. This chain links TRBV20-1 with TRBJ2-5; 12 bases fit TRBD2. The CDR3 contains 15 residues. The V gene end was trimmed by 0 bases and the J gene end by 7 bases; junction bases not matched to a gene: 6. Germline V lookup: CDR1 DFQATT, CDR2 SNEGSKA (reference sequence). CDR3: CSARDIRLAGVTQYF. Written as DNA, the CDR3 is TGCAGTGCTAGAGATATTCGACTAGCGGGGGTGACCCAGTACTTC.

The chain employs TRBV19 and TRBJ1-4; D possibly corresponds to TRBD1 (6 bases). Germline V gives CDR1 LNHDA, CDR2 SQIVND (reference sequence). Trimming cost V 0 bases and J 3 bases, with 14 bases left between them. There are 17 residues in the CDR3. CDR3 region: CASSIEAPRGANEKLFF. The DNA of the CDR3 is TGTGCCAGTAGTATAGAGGCCCCAAGGGGGGCTAATGAAAAACTGTTTTTT.

The chain uses TRBV12-3 or TRBV12-4 and TRBJ2-1; D call uncertain. The CDR3 length is 12 residues. The germline V and J ends were trimmed by 6 bases and 8 bases, with 11 bases remaining between them. As DNA, the CDR3 is TGTGCCAGCAGAGGTCTGAGTGATGAGCAGTTCTTC. It is translated as CASRGLSDEQFF.

This clonotype has at least ten counts. The chain carries TRBV7-8 and TRBJ2-2; TRBD1 matches 9 bases. The CDR3 extends over 17 amino acids. Per germline, CDR1 SGHVS and CDR2 FQNEAQ. The V segment lost 2 bases and the J segment 3 bases; nucleotides outside the gene matches: 7. CDR3 amino acids: CASSLPRQGDHTGELFF. CDR3 bases: TGTGCCAGCAGCTTACCCCGACAGGGGGATCACACCGGGGAGCTGTTTTTT.

This clonotype showed up just a few times. This chain links TRBV12-3 or TRBV12-4 with TRBJ1-2; TRBD1 is a possible D gene (5 bases). V dropped 6 bases and J dropped 6 bases, with 14 bases sitting between them. The CDR3 totals 13 residues. The CDR3 sequence is CASSSTGLDGYTF. DNA for the CDR3: TGTGCCAGCAGCTCCACGGGGCTGGATGGCTACACCTTC.

J is TRBJ2-3 and V is TRBV12-3 or TRBV12-4, with TRBD2 matching 9 bases. The CDR3 is made up of 16 amino acids. V trimming: 5 bases; J trimming: 6 bases; junction bases outside the gene matches: 12. CDR3 nucleotides: TGTGCCAGCAGTCCCTTAGCGGGGGTACCAGGGGATACGCAGTATTTT. It encodes CASSPLAGVPGDTQYF.

Points on this clonotype: One end of the junction is discordant with germline, which a read error may explain. The chain recombines TRBV6-1 with TRBJ1-5; D not resolved. The CDR3 is made up of 15 amino acids. The germline V gene encodes CDR1 MNHNS and CDR2 SASEGT. The CDR3 here is CASREGWIENQPQHF. CDR3 in DNA: TGTGCCAGCAGAGAAGGATGGATAGAAAATCAGCCCCAGCATTTT.

The chain is built from TRBV18 and TRBJ1-1, with D perhaps TRBD1 (5 bases). Looked up from germline, CDR1 is KGHSH and CDR2 is LQKENI. This CDR3 comprises 15 residues. V was pared by 1 base and J by 3 bases, with 12 bases between. The CDR3 DNA reads as TGTGCCAGCTCACCACTGGAGACGGGGGACACTGAAGCTTTCTTT. It translates to CASSPLETGDTEAFF.

The chain couples TRBV2 to TRBJ2-7, with unresolved D. Germline V gene sequence: CDR1 SNHLY, CDR2 FYNNEI. The CDR3 consists of 11 residues. Trimming took 8 bases from V and 3 from J, leaving 8 bases between them. The CDR3, as DNA: TGTGCCAGCCGGGTGAGCTACGAGCAGTACTTC. The encoded protein is CASRVSYEQYF.

This clonotype was detected only a few times. The chain joins TRBV27 to TRBJ1-5; D is unresolved. V was clipped by 4 bases and J by 4 bases, with 5 bases between them. The CDR3 is 12 residues long. The germline gives CDR1 MNHEY, CDR2 SMNVEV (reference sequence). CDR3 in DNA: TGTGCCAGCAGTTCCACTAATCAGCCCCAGCATTTT. The encoded protein is CASSSTNQPQHF.

This clonotype was recorded a few times. This rearrangement joins TRBV6-5 to TRBJ1-2, with 8 nucleotides matching TRBD1. With 3 bases clipped from V and 8 bases from J, the junction kept 8 bases outside the gene matches. The CDR3 consists of 14 residues. Germline CDR1 reads MNHEY; CDR2 reads SVGAGI. The CDR3 sequence is CASSYDRGRRGYTF. The CDR3, as DNA: TGTGCCAGCAGTTATGACAGGGGACGACGGGGCTACACCTTC.

DNA of the CDR3: TGCAGCGTTGAATTGAGGGGTGGCAGGAAAGAGACCCAGTACTTC. It codes for CSVELRGGRKETQYF. The chain has TRBV29-1 and TRBJ2-5; D may correspond to TRBD1 or TRBD2 (5 bases each). Trimming stripped 2 bases from V and 3 bases from J, with 16 bases between. CDR3 length: 15 residues. CDR1 is SQVTM, CDR2 ANQGSEA, per germline.